These 5 T cell receptor beta chains came from one sample sequenced in a study of patients and donors after allogeneic stem cell transplantation. TCRdb ran MiXCR on the RT-PCR reads and lists one entry per CDR3 protein. The sample records about 210,000 distinct CDR3 sequences, over 30% being singletons. Sequencing input: blood, either unsorted or a sorted T cell fraction (not recorded which). The receptors derive from a human donor who was either an allogeneic HSCT recipient or a stem cell or donor lymphocyte infusion donor (not recorded which). It is not recorded whose cells these are; they may come from a transplant donor.

This clonotype was detected a few times. CDR3 DNA: TGCAGCGTTGCAGCAGTTCCTTACAATGAGCAGTTCTTC. It yields the protein CSVAAVPYNEQFF. This chain links TRBV29-1 with TRBJ2-1; D remains ambiguous. Germline lookup yields CDR1 SQVTM and CDR2 ANQGSEA. Trimming took 4 bases from V and 4 from J, leaving 11 bases between them. The CDR3 contains 13 residues.

The chain is built from TRBV6-6 and TRBJ1-1, with a possible D match to TRBD1 (5 bases). V was pared by 2 bases and J by 4 bases, with 8 bases between. The CDR3 extends over 13 amino acids. The V gene's germline CDR1 is MNHNY and CDR2 SVGAGI (reference sequence). This CDR3 reads CASSYEGSTEAFF. CDR3 sequence (DNA): TGTGCCAGCAGTTACGAGGGGTCCACTGAAGCTTTCTTT.

This clonotype has more than one count but fewer than ten. The chain carries TRBV7-6 and TRBJ2-1; 9 bases map to TRBD1. Germline CDR1 SGHVS, CDR2 FNYEAQ. There are 15 residues in the CDR3. Trimming took 1 base from V and 5 from J; bases not matched to a gene: 3. The DNA for the CDR3 is TGTGCCAGCAGCTTAGGGGGACAGGGTAACAATGAGCAGTTCTTC. Translated, it gives CASSLGGQGNNEQFF.

The rearrangement joins TRBV5-1 to TRBJ1-6, with 7 bases matching TRBD1. The CDR3 has 15 residues. Losses at the gene ends were 0 bases for V and 10 bases for J; bases not matched to a gene: 7. Looked up from germline, CDR1 is SGHRS and CDR2 is YFSETQ. The CDR3 here is CASSLGRQGGSPLHF. The CDR3, as DNA: TGCGCCAGCAGCTTGGGGAGACAGGGCGGATCACCCCTCCACTTT. The full variable domain, rest sourced from reference TRBV5-1 and TRBJ1-6, is KAGVTQTPRYLIKTRGQQVTLSCSPISGHRSVSWYQQTPGQGLQFLFEYFSETQRNKGNFPGRFSGRQFSNSRSEMNVSTLELGDSALYLCASSLGRQGGSPLHFGNGTRLTVT.

This clonotype was recorded a few times. The chain has TRBV12-3 or TRBV12-4 and TRBJ1-4; D uncertain. The CDR3 consists of 13 residues. V was shortened by 1 base and J by 8 bases, with 8 bases between the two germline ends. CDR3 nucleotides: TGTGCCAGCAGTTTAGGGTCCAAGGAAAAACTGTTTTTT. Encoded protein: CASSLGSKEKLFF.